The 9 T cell receptor beta chains below come from one sample, sequenced in a study of beta chain features in type 1 diabetes. Expressed TCRB transcripts were sequenced after all isolated RNA was converted to cDNA. Using immunoSEQ multiplex PCR, the repertoire was profiled, and TCRdb retains in-frame clones only, with some absent. The data show over 150,000 clones, with around 13% seen just once and about 0.59% held by the top ten. Sequenced sample: central memory CD4+ T cells from blood. These receptors were obtained from a woman aged 18-35 years in good health.

This clone has more than one count but fewer than ten. Other DNA sequences in this specimen translate into the identical CDR3. The chain's CDR3 is CASSLGGYSNQPQHF. As DNA, the CDR3 is TGTGCCAGCAGCTTAGGCGGGTATAGCAATCAGCCCCAGCATTTT. This sequence joins TRBV7-9 and TRBJ1-5, with D unresolved. Germline CDR1 is SEHNR and CDR2 is FQNEAQ (reference sequence). The ends were cut back, 1 base at V and 0 bases at J, with 7 bases in the middle. This CDR3 is 15 amino acids long.

A few counts support this clone. The chain joins TRBV4-1 to TRBJ2-4; 9 bases are a match to TRBD1. Germline assignment: CDR1 MGHRA and CDR2 YSYEKL. Unmatched junction bases numbered 6, after V lost 1 base and J lost 2 bases. This CDR3 has 17 residues. The CDR3: CASSQGPGQGSKNIQYF. The CDR3 bases are TGCGCCAGCAGCCAAGGACCGGGACAGGGATCCAAAAACATTCAGTACTTC.

This clone was counted between two and nine times. The genes are TRBV7-2 and TRBJ2-3; D is perhaps TRBD2 (6 bases). There are 13 residues in the CDR3. Trimming cost V 4 bases and J 12 bases, with 17 bases left between them. Germline CDR1 is SGHTA and CDR2 is FQGNSA. The CDR3 DNA reads TGTGCCAGCAGCTCACAGCCGGGACTGAATCAGTATTTT. Protein: CASSSQPGLNQYF. Looking up the rest from reference TRBV7-2 and TRBJ2-3 gives the full variable domain: GAGVSQSPSNKVTEKGKDVELRCDPISGHTALYWYRQSLGQGLEFLIYFQGNSAPDKSGLPSDRFSAERTGGSVSTLTIQRTQQEDSAVYLCASSSQPGLNQYFGPGTRLTVL.

This clone came up a few times. The rearrangement links TRBV6-5 to TRBJ1-1; D not resolved. Trimming took off 2 bases at V and 2 bases at J, with 12 bases between the two ends. The CDR3 covers 15 residues. CDR1 is MNHEY and CDR2 is SVGAGI in the germline V gene. The CDR3 here is CASSYLETGNTEAFF. The CDR3 DNA reads as TGTGCCAGCAGTTACCTGGAGACGGGTAACACTGAAGCTTTCTTT.

This clone was found a few times. V usage is TRBV6-1 and J usage is TRBJ2-1; 7 bases are a match to TRBD2. CDR1 and CDR2 from the germline V gene are MNHNS and SASEGT. The V gene end was trimmed by 1 base and the J gene end by 1 base; junction bases not matched to a gene: 1. The CDR3 is 15 residues long. The CDR3, as DNA: TGTGCCAGCAGTGAAGTGGGACTATCCTACAATGAGCAGTTCTTC. Protein sequence: CASSEVGLSYNEQFF.

The CDR3 protein is CASSVQGRDTYNEQFF. DNA of the CDR3: TGTGCCAGCAGCGTCCAGGGTCGCGATACCTACAATGAGCAGTTCTTC. The chain combines TRBV9 with TRBJ2-1; TRBD1 is a possible D gene (5 bases). V gave up 2 bases and J gave up 2 bases, with 14 bases separating them. From germline, CDR1 is SGDLS and CDR2 YYNGEE. The CDR3 is 16 amino acids. The whole variable domain, filled in from reference TRBV9 and TRBJ2-1, reads DSGVTQTPKHLITATGQRVTLRCSPRSGDLSVYWYQQSLDQGLQFLIQYYNGEERAKGNILERFSAQQFPDLHSELNLSSLELGDSALYFCASSVQGRDTYNEQFFGPGTRLTVL.

The gene calls are TRBV6-1 and TRBJ2-1; 11 nucleotides match TRBD2. CDR1 is MNHNS, CDR2 SASEGT, per germline. The CDR3 is made up of 13 amino acids. The V and J ends lost 3 bases and 10 bases, in that order; junction bases with no gene match: 2. The CDR3 DNA sequence: TGTGCCAGCAGTGATGCTAGCGGGAGGGAGCAGTTCTTC. Its protein is CASSDASGREQFF.

The J gene is TRBJ2-1, the V gene TRBV6-5; a weak D match, TRBD2 (6 bases). The CDR3 sequence is 13 residues long. V was shortened by 8 bases and J by 5 bases, with 13 bases between the two germline ends. Germline loops: CDR1 MNHEY, CDR2 SVGAGI. CDR3 nucleotide sequence: TGTGCCAGCGGTCGGGACTCAGACAATGAGCAGTTCTTC. It is translated as CASGRDSDNEQFF.

This clone was picked up a small number of times. V and J are TRBV30 and TRBJ2-1; possible D gene TRBD2, 6 bases. The CDR3 totals 13 residues. The germline CDR1 and CDR2 sequences are GTSNPN and SVGIG (reference sequence). The ends were cut back, 0 bases at V and 7 bases at J, with 10 bases in the middle. CDR3 nucleotides: TGTGCCTGGAGTGTTGGCGGGAAGAATGAGCAGTTCTTC. Amino acids: CAWSVGGKNEQFF. Full variable domain (missing parts from reference TRBV30 and TRBJ2-1): SQTIHQWPATLVQPVGSPLSLECTVEGTSNPNLYWYRQAAGRGLQLLFYSVGIGQISSEVPQNLSASRPQDRQFILSSKKLLLSDSGFYLCAWSVGGKNEQFFGPGTRLTVL.